The present entry profiles one T cell receptor beta chain with its context. The libraries were made with immunoSEQ v3. Assay: immunoSEQ multiplex PCR; the TCRdb copy retains only in-frame clones and omits some. The table lists about 95,000 clones, 55% to 75% of them singletons. Time point of the sample: pre-treatment sample, taken before nivolumab and TIL therapy. Most excised metastases sampled were pleural nodules or supraclavicular lymph nodes. These data belong to a study of TIL therapy for anti-PD-1-resistant metastatic lung cancer. The clonotype originates from a person aged 25 to 80 with non-small cell lung cancer. Here the sequenced sample was tumor tissue, taken at baseline.

The CDR3 nucleotides are TGTGCCAGCAGCCAAGTTGGGTGGAAGAACACTGAAGCTTTCTTT. It is translated as CASSQVGWKNTEAFF. This rearrangement joins TRBV3-1 (or the pseudogene TRBV3-2) to TRBJ1-1; D unresolved. The CDR3 totals 15 residues. Germline V gene sequence: CDR1 LGHDT, CDR2 YNNKEL (reference sequence). Trimming removed 1 base at V and 1 base at J, with 10 bases between.